These 2 T cell receptor beta chains share one sample of origin, sequenced in a study of blood T cells in healthy people across ages. Together with a sample-barcoded 5' primer, a J-beta primer mix was included in a second PCR lasting roughly 6 to 12 cycles. TCRdb redid the calling of the 5' RACE reads with MiXCR, one entry per CDR3 protein. The sample gives 600,000 or so distinct CDR3 sequences, around 50% of which show up once; 20% to 25% is in the top ten. Sequenced input: blood. The receptors originated from a man aged 80 or over in good health.

The chain recombines TRBV5-5 with TRBJ2-3; D remains unclear. The CDR3 spans 14 residues. V was cut by 4 bases and J by 2 bases, with 11 bases left in between. Looked up from germline, CDR1 is SGHKS and CDR2 is YYEKEE (reference sequence). The CDR3 nucleotides are TGTGCCAGCAGCGTCTATTACCTCACAGATACGCAGTATTTT. Its protein product is CASSVYYLTDTQYF.

The chain combines TRBV4-3 with TRBJ2-2, with D hard to call. Trimming shortened V by 0 bases and J by 1 base, and 6 bases separated the two germline ends. The CDR3 runs to 15 residues. Germline assignment: CDR1 LGHNA and CDR2 YSLEER. The CDR3 nucleotides read TGCGCCAGCAGCCAAGATCCGGGGAACACCGGGGAGCTGTTTTTT. It specifies CASSQDPGNTGELFF.